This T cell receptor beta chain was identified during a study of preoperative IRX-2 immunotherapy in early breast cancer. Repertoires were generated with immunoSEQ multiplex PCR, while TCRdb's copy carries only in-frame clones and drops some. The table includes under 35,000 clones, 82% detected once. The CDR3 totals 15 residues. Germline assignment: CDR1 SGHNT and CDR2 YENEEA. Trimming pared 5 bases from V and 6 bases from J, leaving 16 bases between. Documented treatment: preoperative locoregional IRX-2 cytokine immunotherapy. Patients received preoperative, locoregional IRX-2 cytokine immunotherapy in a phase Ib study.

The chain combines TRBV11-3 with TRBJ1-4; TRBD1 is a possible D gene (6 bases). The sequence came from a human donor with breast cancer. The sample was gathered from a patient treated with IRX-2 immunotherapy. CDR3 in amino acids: CASSPETGFYEKLFF. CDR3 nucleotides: TGTGCCAGCAGCCCAGAGACAGGTTTTTATGAAAAACTGTTTTTT.